These 24 T cell receptor beta chains were all obtained from the same sample, sequenced in a study of T-cell reconstitution after alpha-beta-depleted transplantation in children. This sample's TCRbeta library carried unique molecular identifier barcodes. One entry per CDR3 protein, called by TCRdb with MiXCR from the PCR reads. The repertoire holds about 110,000 distinct CDR3 sequences, with around 6.4% as singletons. The sequencing here drew on PBMCs, mostly from graft donor cells, taken 360 days after TCRalphabeta/CD19-depleted stem cell transplant. These receptors were taken from a male patient aged 2-15 years who had a stem cell transplant for acute lymphoblastic leukemia, so the T cells may come from the graft donor.

This clonotype has ten or more counts. The rearrangement joins TRBV11-1 to TRBJ2-5, with D tentatively TRBD1 (6 bases). This CDR3 is built from 11 residues. V was shortened by 8 bases and J by 3 bases, with 7 bases between the two germline ends. Germline CDR1 and CDR2: SGHAT and FQDESV (reference sequence). The CDR3, as DNA: TGTGCCAGCCGGACAGAAGAGACCCAGTACTTC. This gives the protein CASRTEETQYF.

This clonotype was picked up many times. The chain employs TRBV13 and TRBJ2-4; a weak D match, TRBD2 (7 bases). The germline gives CDR1 PRHDT, CDR2 FYEKMQ (reference sequence). The length of the CDR3 is 17 residues. Between the trimmed V and J ends, which lost 3 bases and 5 bases, there was a span of 20 bases. CDR3 loop: CASSLGGAMNGQNIQYF. Written as DNA, the CDR3 is TGTGCCAGCAGCTTGGGGGGGGCAATGAACGGGCAAAACATTCAGTACTTC.

The CDR3 DNA reads as TGTGCCAGCAGTCGGGGAGGGGGCCGGACCTACGAGCAGTACTTC. Translated: CASSRGGGRTYEQYF. The chain uses TRBV7-9 and TRBJ2-7; the D call may be TRBD1 or TRBD2 (7 bases each). V was trimmed by 6 bases and J by 2 bases, leaving 17 bases between them. CDR3 length equals 15 residues. Germline CDR1 reads SEHNR; CDR2 reads FQNEAQ (reference sequence).

This clonotype came up many times. The chain combines TRBV2 with TRBJ2-3, with TRBD1 matching over 11 bases. Germline assignment: CDR1 SNHLY and CDR2 FYNNEI. V lost 2 bases and J lost 5; bases outside the gene matches: 6. This CDR3 spans 16 amino acids. CDR3 amino acids: CASSERTGGREDTQYF. The CDR3 DNA reads TGTGCCAGCAGTGAACGGACAGGGGGCCGGGAAGATACGCAGTATTTT.

This clonotype was observed many times. As DNA, the CDR3 is TGTGCCAGTTCGATCAGGGGCAGTTATGGCTACACCTTC. Its protein product is CASSIRGSYGYTF. This rearrangement joins TRBV28 to TRBJ1-2; tentatively, D is TRBD1 (6 bases). V was shortened by 9 bases and J by 5 bases, with 16 bases between the two germline ends. Per germline, CDR1 MDHEN and CDR2 SYDVKM. This CDR3 has 13 residues.

This clonotype appeared many times. The chain joins TRBV7-2 to TRBJ1-5; D call uncertain. The V gene lost 1 base and the J gene lost 0 bases, with 7 bases spanning the gap. The CDR3 covers 15 residues. CDR1 is SGHTA and CDR2 is FQGNSA in the germline V gene. The CDR3, as DNA: TGTGCCAGCAGCTTAGGGCTCAATAGCAATCAGCCCCAGCATTTT. This gives the protein CASSLGLNSNQPQHF.

Ten or more counts support this clonotype. At one of its ends the junction is not consistent with the germline gene, which may arise from a read error. The rearrangement joins TRBV25-1 to TRBJ2-7, with 9 positions matching TRBD1. The CDR3 runs 14 residues. Germline V lookup: CDR1 MGHDK, CDR2 SYGVNS. The CDR3 loop reads CASSQYRGLDEQYF. Here the CDR3 DNA reads TGTGCCAGCAGTCAATACAGGGGGCTCGACGAGCAGTACTTC.

Many counts were recorded for this clonotype. Written as DNA, the CDR3 is TGTGCCAGCAGCCAAACAGGGGGTGGCTCACCCCTCCACTTT. It translates to CASSQTGGGSPLHF. The chain uses TRBV12-3 or TRBV12-4 and TRBJ1-6, with TRBD1 matching 8 bases. V lost 6 bases and J lost 10; bases outside the gene matches: 8. The CDR3 has 14 residues.

The chain joins TRBV11-1 to TRBJ2-1; 9 nucleotides agree with TRBD1. J lost 0 bases, V lost 1 base, and 7 bases had no gene match. This CDR3 has 18 amino acids. CDR1 and CDR2 from the germline V gene are SGHAT and FQDESV (reference sequence). The CDR3 DNA sequence: TGTGCCAGCAGCTTAGACTTCCGGGACAGGGTCTCCTACAATGAGCAGTTCTTC. This encodes CASSLDFRDRVSYNEQFF.

At least ten counts were recorded for this clonotype. The chain carries TRBV29-1 and TRBJ2-7; 7 nucleotides align to TRBD1. The germline V gene has CDR1 SQVTM and CDR2 ANQGSEA. The CDR3 has 12 amino acids. J lost 3 bases, V lost 3 bases, and 2 bases had no gene match. CDR3: CSVEAGGYEQYF. The CDR3 DNA sequence: TGCAGCGTTGAGGCAGGGGGCTACGAGCAGTACTTC.

This clonotype was recorded many times. The chain recombines TRBV4-1 with TRBJ2-1; 8 positions match TRBD1. The CDR3 is 15 residues long. Germline CDR1 reads MGHRA; CDR2 reads YSYEKL. V shed 8 bases and J 0 bases; nucleotides not matched to a gene: 6. DNA for the CDR3: TGCGCCAGCGCAATTACAGGGGGCTCCTACAATGAGCAGTTCTTC. Translating it yields CASAITGGSYNEQFF.

Notes on this clonotype: The germline gene is not matched at one end of the junction; a read error may be the cause. This sequence joins TRBV6-5 and TRBJ2-5, with D uncertain. CDR3 length: 13 amino acids. Germline V CDR1 and CDR2: MNHEY, SVGAGI. CDR3 in DNA: TGTGCCAGCCCTTCCGGGCGCCAAGGGACCCAGTACTTC. Protein sequence: CASPSGRQGTQYF.

This clonotype was detected many times. CDR3 loop: CAISEDQDRGHNEQFF. The CDR3 DNA reads TGTGCCATCAGTGAGGATCAGGACAGGGGTCACAATGAGCAGTTCTTC. The chain uses TRBV10-3 and TRBJ2-1; 9 nucleotides align to TRBD1. Trimming cost V 2 bases and J 5 bases; bases outside gene matches: 7. Germline V gene lookup returns CDR1 ENHRY and CDR2 SYGVKD. The length of the CDR3 is 16 residues.

This clonotype was observed many times. This chain connects TRBV7-9 to TRBJ2-5; D is unresolved. V lost 5 bases and J 2 bases, leaving 9 bases between the germline ends. Germline CDR1 reads SEHNR; CDR2 reads FQNEAQ (reference sequence). The CDR3 is made up of 13 amino acids. In nucleotides, the CDR3 is TGTGCCAGCAGCCCGACGGTTCAAGAGACCCAGTACTTC. Its protein is CASSPTVQETQYF.

This clonotype occurred many times. This chain joins TRBV6-5 and TRBJ2-2, with 9 bases that match TRBD1. The V and J ends lost 4 bases and 5 bases, in that order; junction bases with no gene match: 5. This CDR3 contains 15 residues. Germline-derived CDR1 and CDR2 are MNHEY and SVGAGI. The CDR3, as DNA: TGTGCCAGCAGTTCGCCCGGGACAGGGACCGGGGAGCTGTTTTTT. Protein: CASSSPGTGTGELFF.

This chain connects TRBV20-1 to TRBJ1-5, with 7 nucleotides matching TRBD1. The CDR3 loop spans 15 amino acids. Germline loops: CDR1 DFQATT, CDR2 SNEGSKA (reference sequence). With V trimmed by 4 bases and J by 2 bases, 8 bases remained unmatched. The CDR3 bases are TGCAGTGCTAACTACAGGGGTTGGGGCAATCAGCCCCAGCATTTT. It yields the protein CSANYRGWGNQPQHF.

In this sample, this clonotype turned up many times. The chain employs TRBV6-2 or TRBV6-3 and TRBJ1-2; no definite D call. Germline loops: CDR1 MNHEY, CDR2 SVGEGT. The V and J ends lost 6 bases and 5 bases respectively, with 10 bases between them. The CDR3 totals 12 residues. The CDR3 here is CASSLEAYGYTF. The CDR3 DNA follows: TGTGCCAGCAGCCTTGAGGCATATGGCTACACCTTC.

This clonotype was observed many times. This chain links TRBV7-9 with TRBJ2-5, with D hard to call. In germline, CDR1 is SEHNR, CDR2 FQNEAQ (reference sequence). The V and J ends lost 0 bases and 5 bases respectively, with 10 bases between them. This CDR3 comprises 14 residues. Here the CDR3 reads CASSLARRRETQYF. CDR3 nucleotide sequence: TGTGCCAGCAGCTTAGCGCGACGTCGGGAGACCCAGTACTTC.

This clonotype was seen ten or more times. The gene calls are TRBV29-1 and TRBJ2-5; no clear D gene. Germline loops: CDR1 SQVTM, CDR2 ANQGSEA. Trimming took 6 bases from V and 5 from J, leaving 10 bases between them. The CDR3 is 11 residues long. CDR3 sequence: CSVRTKETQYF. DNA of the CDR3: TGCAGCGTCCGGACGAAGGAGACCCAGTACTTC.

This clonotype appeared many times. V usage is TRBV27 and J usage is TRBJ2-1; D is undetermined. Trimming shortened V by 5 bases and J by 0 bases, and 11 bases separated the two germline ends. Germline CDR1 is MNHEY and CDR2 is SMNVEV (reference sequence). This CDR3 is built from 15 residues. DNA for the CDR3: TGTGCCAGCAGTCCCCCGCTGAACTCCTACAATGAGCAGTTCTTC. It encodes CASSPPLNSYNEQFF.

This clonotype has a count of ten or more. The rearrangement uses TRBV7-9 and TRBJ2-2, with D tentatively TRBD2 (6 bases). V was clipped by 5 bases and J by 8 bases, with 24 bases between them. In germline, CDR1 is SEHNR, CDR2 FQNEAQ (reference sequence). The CDR3 extends over 17 amino acids. The CDR3 DNA follows: TGTGCCAGCAGCATCCCTAGGAAACGGGAGAGTACGGGGGAGCTGTTTTTT. Translation gives CASSIPRKRESTGELFF.

This clonotype has a count of ten or more. The chain links TRBV25-1 to TRBJ1-3; D is possibly TRBD1 (5 bases). This CDR3 comprises 16 residues. The germline CDR1 and CDR2 sequences are MGHDK and SYGVNS. The germline V and J ends were trimmed by 1 base and 0 bases, with 10 bases remaining between them. The CDR3 DNA reads as TGTGCCAGCAGTGAATGGGGACGGCCCTCTGGAAACACCATATATTTT. This sequence encodes CASSEWGRPSGNTIYF. The variable domain in full, completed from reference TRBV25-1 and TRBJ1-3, reads EADIYQTPRYLVIGTGKKITLECSQTMGHDKMYWYQQDPGMELHLIHYSYGVNSTEKGDLSSESTVSRIRTEHFPLTLESARPSHTSQYLCASSEWGRPSGNTIYFGEGSWLTVV.

The chain links TRBV5-1 to TRBJ2-3, with TRBD2 identical over 7 bases. With V trimmed by 3 bases and J by 0 bases, 13 bases remained unmatched. The CDR3 length is 18 residues. Germline V gene data show CDR1 as SGHRS and CDR2 as YFSETQ. In DNA, the CDR3 is TGCGCCAGCAGCTCTGAGTCTTTACTAGCGTCCAGCACAGATACGCAGTATTTT. Its protein is CASSSESLLASSTDTQYF.

This clonotype has a handful of counts. The J gene is TRBJ2-5, the V gene TRBV20-1, with TRBD2 matching over 8 bases. The CDR3 has 15 residues. With V trimmed by 3 bases and J by 4 bases, 10 bases remained unmatched. The germline CDR1 and CDR2 sequences are DFQATT and SNEGSKA (reference sequence). CDR3 loop: CSASAPTGGPETQYF. The DNA for the CDR3 is TGCAGTGCTAGTGCCCCCACGGGGGGGCCAGAGACCCAGTACTTC.